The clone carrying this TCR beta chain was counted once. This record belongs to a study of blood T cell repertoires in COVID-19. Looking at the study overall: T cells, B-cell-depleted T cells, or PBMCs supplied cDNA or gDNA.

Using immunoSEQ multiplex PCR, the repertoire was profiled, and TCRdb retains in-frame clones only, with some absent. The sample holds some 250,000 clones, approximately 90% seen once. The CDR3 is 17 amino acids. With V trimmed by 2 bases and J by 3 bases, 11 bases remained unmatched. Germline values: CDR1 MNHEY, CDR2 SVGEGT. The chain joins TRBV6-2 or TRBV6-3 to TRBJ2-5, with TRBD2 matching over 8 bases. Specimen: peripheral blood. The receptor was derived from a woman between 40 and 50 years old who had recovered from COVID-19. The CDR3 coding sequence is TGTGCCAGCAGTTACGGCGCGGGAGGTCCCGGGGAAGAGACCCAGTACTTC. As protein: CASSYGAGGPGEETQYF.